This T cell receptor beta chain was found in a study of blood T cell repertoires in COVID-19. Study context: T cells, B-cell-depleted T cells, or PBMCs provided the cDNA or gDNA that served as material.

TCRdb's table, derived via immunoSEQ multiplex PCR, lists solely in-frame clones and lacks some. The sample contains 250,000 or so clones, 88% of which appear only once. The germline gives CDR1 GTSNPN, CDR2 SVGIG (reference sequence). The CDR3 has 17 amino acids. The V end lost 3 bases, the J end lost 7 bases, and 22 bases lay between the germline ends. The specimen was peripheral blood. V gene TRBV30 combines with J gene TRBJ1-6, with D possibly TRBD1 on 6 matching bases. The origin of this receptor is a woman aged 60-70 years with acute or convalescent COVID-19. CDR3 DNA: TGTGCCTGGAGGGGGGGGCCGACAGGACGCAGGAATTCACCCCTCCACTTT. It translates to CAWRGGPTGRRNSPLHF.